What follows are 21 T cell receptor beta chains derived from one specimen sequenced in a study of graft-versus-host responses after intestinal transplantation. Libraries were prepared by immunoSEQ multiplex PCR; TCRdb keeps only in-frame clonotypes and omits some of them. The sample comprises about 46,000 clones, 90% to 95% of which are singletons, and more than 4.5% rests with the top ten. Source: PBMCs, taken 750 to 850 days after a first intestinal transplant, on the day of a second. The receptors derive from a human patient who received an intestinal transplant, so some T cells may come from the graft donor.

Here the CDR3 reads CASSLDGVRPPNTGELFF. DNA for the CDR3: TGTGCCAGCAGCTTAGATGGTGTGAGACCCCCGAACACCGGGGAGCTGTTTTTT. The chain is built from TRBV11-1 and TRBJ2-2; D uncertain. Trimming removed 1 base from V and 0 bases from J, with 15 bases in between. Germline V CDR1 and CDR2: SGHAT, FQDESV (reference sequence). This CDR3 has 18 residues.

This chain joins TRBV11-2 and TRBJ2-5; maybe TRBD1 (6 bases). The CDR3 loop spans 14 amino acids. CDR1 is SGHAT, CDR2 FQNNGV, per germline. V gave up 3 bases and J gave up 5 bases, with 13 bases separating them. CDR3 residues: CASSFGPGEETQYF. In DNA, the CDR3 is TGTGCCAGCAGCTTTGGGCCAGGGGAGGAGACCCAGTACTTC.

In this sample, this clone turned up a few times. The chain uses TRBV14 and TRBJ1-1; the D is unclear. This CDR3 contains 13 residues. Germline CDR1 reads SGHDN; CDR2 reads FVKESK. Trimming pared 0 bases from V and 5 bases from J, leaving 7 bases between. CDR3 residues: CASSQDWMTEAFF. DNA for the CDR3: TGTGCCAGCAGCCAAGATTGGATGACTGAAGCTTTCTTT.

The V call is TRBV5-1, the J call TRBJ1-6; D ambiguous. The CDR3 length is 14 residues. V shed 0 bases and J shed 9 bases, with 10 bases lying between them. Germline CDR1 reads SGHRS; CDR2 reads YFSETQ. CDR3 sequence (DNA): TGCGCCAGCAGCTTGGAAGGTACTGGTTCACCCCTCCACTTT. This codes for CASSLEGTGSPLHF.

The chain has TRBV6-1 and TRBJ1-2; the D is unclear. V lost 1 base, J lost 4 bases, and 7 bases lay in between. The CDR3 sequence is 13 residues long. CDR1 is MNHNS, CDR2 SASEGT, per germline. The CDR3 DNA reads TGTGCCAGCAGTGAAGGAAGACTCTATGGCTACACCTTC. As protein: CASSEGRLYGYTF.

V gene TRBV7-9 combines with J gene TRBJ2-5, with D uncertain. This CDR3 region has 14 residues. Germline assignment: CDR1 SEHNR and CDR2 FQNEAQ (reference sequence). V was pared by 1 base and J by 1 base, with 7 bases between. The CDR3 loop is CASSLVGTQETQYF. The CDR3 nucleotides read TGTGCCAGCAGCTTAGTGGGCACCCAAGAGACCCAGTACTTC.

This chain joins TRBV6-5 and TRBJ2-4; tentatively, D is TRBD1 (7 bases). V was shortened by 5 bases and J by 8 bases, with 19 bases between the two germline ends. CDR1 and CDR2 (germline): MNHEY, SVGAGI. The CDR3 is 15 amino acids. Here the CDR3 DNA reads TGTGCCAGCAGTCGAGGCAGGGGGGCGGTCGACATTCAGTACTTC. Translating it yields CASSRGRGAVDIQYF.

This rearrangement joins TRBV27 to TRBJ1-1, with a possible D match to TRBD1 (5 bases). The length of the CDR3 is 15 residues. V was clipped by 6 bases and J by 1 base, with 15 bases between them. CDR1 and CDR2 (germline): MNHEY, SMNVEV (reference sequence). CDR3 coding DNA: TGTGCCAGCAGGTACGCGGGACGGTCGAACACTGAAGCTTTCTTT. It codes for CASRYAGRSNTEAFF.

The gene calls are TRBV12-5 and TRBJ2-2; 9 bases align to TRBD1. Germline V gene sequence: CDR1 LGHNT, CDR2 FRNRAP. Trimming cost V 5 bases and J 4 bases; bases outside gene matches: 5. CDR3 size: 15 residues. The chain's CDR3 is CASGTGQGSTGELFF. CDR3 bases: TGTGCTAGTGGTACCGGACAGGGGAGCACCGGGGAGCTGTTTTTT.

A remark on this clone: The junction differs from germline at one of its ends, possibly a read error. The chain joins TRBV30 to TRBJ1-4; D is possibly TRBD1 (5 bases). Germline-derived CDR1 and CDR2 are GTSNPN and SVGIG (reference sequence). There are 11 residues in the CDR3. The CDR3 bases are TGTGCCTGGAGTGATGCTACCCAGGAGGGGTTT. Translation: CAWSDATQEGF.

The chain couples TRBV9 to TRBJ2-7, with 7 bases fitting TRBD2. Per germline, CDR1 SGDLS and CDR2 YYNGEE. The CDR3 runs to 13 residues. Losses at the gene ends were 4 bases for V and 6 bases for J; bases not matched to a gene: 7. CDR3 loop: CASSYGAGVEQYF. The CDR3 DNA reads as TGTGCCAGCAGCTACGGGGCGGGGGTCGAGCAGTACTTC.

This chain connects TRBV25-1 to TRBJ2-7; a possible D gene is TRBD2 (6 bases). The length of the CDR3 is 15 residues. Between the trimmed V and J ends, which lost 2 bases and 1 base, there was a span of 12 bases. Per germline, CDR1 MGHDK and CDR2 SYGVNS. The chain's CDR3 is CASSEAGRYSYEQYF. The DNA for the CDR3 is TGTGCCAGCAGTGAAGCGGGACGCTATTCCTACGAGCAGTACTTC.

The chain links TRBV28 to TRBJ1-6, with D possibly being TRBD1 (6 bases). Germline V gene sequence: CDR1 MDHEN, CDR2 SYDVKM. V was clipped by 2 bases and J by 10 bases, with 9 bases between them. The CDR3 is 13 amino acids. The CDR3 DNA reads as TGTGCCAGCAGTTTAAGGGGGAGATCACCCCTCCACTTT. Residues: CASSLRGRSPLHF.

The chain has TRBV5-1 and TRBJ2-1; TRBD1 might be the D (6 bases). The germline CDR1 and CDR2 sequences are SGHRS and YFSETQ. The V and J ends lost 3 bases and 8 bases respectively, with 12 bases between them. CDR3 length equals 13 residues. The CDR3 DNA sequence: TGCGCCAGCAGCTATGGGACATCGGATGAGCAGTTCTTC. Residues: CASSYGTSDEQFF.

The sample holds one count of this clone. The rearrangement uses TRBV7-3 and TRBJ1-1; D unclear. The CDR3 is 16 residues long. Germline V gives CDR1 SGHTA, CDR2 FQGTGA. The germline V and J ends were trimmed by 0 bases and 5 bases, with 16 bases remaining between them. The CDR3 reads CASSLTSIHGGTEAFF. Here the CDR3 DNA reads TGTGCCAGCAGCTTAACTTCGATCCATGGTGGGACTGAAGCTTTCTTT.

This clone has a single count. This chain uses TRBV5-1 with TRBJ2-3; D call uncertain. With 0 bases removed from V and 0 bases from J, the gap between germline ends came to 8 bases. Germline V gives CDR1 SGHRS, CDR2 YFSETQ. The CDR3 has 15 amino acids. This chain's CDR3 is CASSLGAASTDTQYF. The CDR3, as DNA: TGCGCCAGCAGCTTGGGGGCAGCCAGCACAGATACGCAGTATTTT.

Note on this clone: The sample has other DNA sequences that encode this CDR3 too. The genes are TRBV7-6 and TRBJ2-5; D is perhaps TRBD1 (6 bases). The V end lost 1 base, the J end lost 2 bases, and 14 bases lay between the germline ends. Germline loops: CDR1 SGHVS, CDR2 FNYEAQ. CDR3 length: 16 residues. CDR3 residues: CASSLGSWGRQETQYF. As DNA, the CDR3 is TGTGCCAGCAGCTTAGGTTCTTGGGGGCGACAAGAGACCCAGTACTTC. Combining the CDR3 with reference TRBV7-6 and TRBJ2-5 gives the whole variable domain GAGVSQSPRYKVTKRGQDVALRCDPISGHVSLYWYRQALGQGPEFLTYFNYEAQQDKSGLPNDRFSAERPEGSISTLTIQRTEQRDSAMYRCASSLGSWGRQETQYFGPGTRLLVL.

The chain recombines TRBV7-8 with TRBJ2-2; 9 bases are a match to TRBD1. The CDR3 length is 14 residues. Germline CDR1 and CDR2: SGHVS and FQNEAQ. Trimming at V came to 5 bases and at J to 4 bases, leaving 2 bases not matched to a gene. CDR3 loop: CASSPGQGTGELFF. Here the CDR3 DNA reads TGTGCCAGCAGCCCGGGACAGGGCACCGGGGAGCTGTTTTTT.

The CDR3, as DNA: TGTGCCAGTAATAACAGGGGGGCGGGCGGCTACACCTTC. Protein product: CASNNRGAGGYTF. V gene TRBV19 combines with J gene TRBJ1-2, with 8 nucleotides matching TRBD1. The V gene end was trimmed by 7 bases and the J gene end by 8 bases; junction bases not matched to a gene: 9. The germline V gene has CDR1 LNHDA and CDR2 SQIVND (reference sequence). This CDR3 has 13 residues.

This chain links TRBV5-4 with TRBJ1-3; maybe TRBD1 (6 bases). The germline CDR1 and CDR2 sequences are SGHNT and YYREEE (reference sequence). The CDR3 covers 17 residues. Trimming removed 3 bases from V and 0 bases from J, with 16 bases in between. Written as DNA, the CDR3 is TGTGCCAGCAGCTGGAGTACGGGGGGGCACTCTGGAAACACCATATATTTT. Its translation: CASSWSTGGHSGNTIYF. The full variable domain, with the rest looked up from reference TRBV5-4 and TRBJ1-3, is ETGVTQSPTHLIKTRGQQVTLRCSSQSGHNTVSWYQQALGQGPQFIFQYYREEENGRGNFPPRFSGLQFPNYSSELNVNALELDDSALYLCASSWSTGGHSGNTIYFGEGSWLTVV.

This chain links TRBV5-1 with TRBJ2-4; D gene ambiguous. Per germline, CDR1 SGHRS and CDR2 YFSETQ. Trimming cost V 2 bases and J 6 bases, with 12 bases left between them. The CDR3 is 14 residues long. The CDR3, as DNA: TGCGCCAGCAGCTTCTCGGCAGAAGTAAACATTCAGTACTTC. This encodes CASSFSAEVNIQYF.